What follows are 27 T cell receptor beta chains derived from one specimen sequenced in a study of T cells in Graves' hyperthyroidism and ophthalmopathy. Amplification yielded TCR beta CDR3 regions, with RNA transcripts as the source. First-round RT-PCR targeting the TCR CDR3 was performed with the HTBI primer set. TCRdb passed the multiplex PCR reads through MiXCR, listing each CDR3 protein once. The sample includes more than 50,000 distinct CDR3 sequences, approximately 53% of them seen just once. The sample taken for sequencing was blood. All receptors derive from a woman in her sixties or seventies with Graves' ophthalmopathy.

J is TRBJ1-5 and V is TRBV28, with D perhaps TRBD1 (5 bases). The CDR3 totals 13 residues. V was clipped by 5 bases and J by 11 bases, with 16 bases between them. CDR1 is MDHEN, CDR2 SYDVKM, per germline. The DNA for the CDR3 is TGTGCCAGCAGTAAACCGGGACTAAAGACCCAGCATTTT. Protein sequence: CASSKPGLKTQHF.

This clonotype was seen a single time. The CDR3 does not close with the conserved phenylalanine or tryptophan, likely indicating a read error. It is unclear where the CDR3 begins or ends on the DNA, so no DNA is shown, and the CDR3 is as TCRdb lists it. The CDR3 here is CASSLARG. The V call is TRBV5-5, the J call TRBJ1-4. The V gene's germline CDR1 is SGHKS and CDR2 YYEKEE (reference sequence). The CDR3 comprises 8 residues, both ends counted.

The genes are TRBV25-1 and TRBJ2-1, with a tentative D call TRBD2 (5 bases). V lost 9 bases and J lost 5, with 5 bases in between. Per germline, CDR1 MGHDK and CDR2 SYGVNS. This CDR3 comprises 10 residues. CDR3 protein: CAREDNEQFF. DNA for the CDR3: TGTGCCAGGGAGGACAATGAGCAGTTCTTC.

This clonotype is medium-sized within its sample. This chain links TRBV7-2 with TRBJ2-7; D call uncertain. CDR1 SGHTA and CDR2 FQGNSA come from the germline V gene. The V gene lost 2 bases and the J gene lost 7 bases, with 6 bases spanning the gap. The CDR3 runs to 11 residues. The CDR3 nucleotides are TGTGCCAGCAGCTTAAGAAGGGAGCAGTACTTC. It translates to CASSLRREQYF.

There are a few counts of this clonotype. The chain is built from TRBV20-1 and TRBJ1-6; 7 positions match TRBD1. Germline V gives CDR1 DFQATT, CDR2 SNEGSKA (reference sequence). This CDR3 spans 17 amino acids. The junction had 14 bases not matched to a gene; V was cut back by 3 bases and J by 6 bases. In nucleotides, the CDR3 is TGCAGTGCTAGTGAACAGGGGAGGTCTCTGGGTAATTCACCCCTCCACTTT. Translating gives CSASEQGRSLGNSPLHF.

The chain is built from TRBV3-1 and TRBJ2-7, with 11 positions matching TRBD1. This CDR3 is built from 14 residues. CDR1 and CDR2 from the germline V gene are LGHDT and YNNKEL (reference sequence). V lost 5 bases, J lost 7 bases, and 7 bases stayed unmatched. CDR3 region: CASSFGQGAWEQYF. CDR3 bases: TGTGCCAGCAGCTTCGGACAGGGGGCTTGGGAGCAGTACTTC.

Ten or more counts support this clonotype. This chain joins TRBV7-2 and TRBJ2-7; 13 nucleotides align to TRBD2. Germline V lookup: CDR1 SGHTA, CDR2 FQGNSA. The length of the CDR3 is 15 residues. V lost 3 bases and J lost 2; bases outside the gene matches: 1. CDR3 residues: CASSFTSGGAYEQYF. The DNA for the CDR3 is TGTGCCAGCAGCTTTACTAGCGGGGGGGCCTACGAGCAGTACTTC.

V and J are TRBV7-9 and TRBJ1-2, with TRBD1 matching 9 bases. Per the germline V gene, CDR1 is SEHNR and CDR2 is FQNEAQ (reference sequence). V lost 7 bases, J lost 6 bases, and 6 bases stayed unmatched. The CDR3 runs 13 residues. The CDR3 region has the DNA TGTGCCAGCACCAAACAGGGGGCGGATGGCTACACCTTC. It codes for CASTKQGADGYTF.

The V call is TRBV20-1, the J call TRBJ2-7; D is possibly TRBD1 (5 bases). Trimming took off 1 base at V and 6 bases at J, with 22 bases between the two ends. The CDR3 runs 16 residues. CDR1 is DFQATT and CDR2 is SNEGSKA in the germline V gene (reference sequence). The CDR3 DNA follows: TGCAGTGCTAGAGTGTCGTACTGGGCCAGGGATCGCGAGCAGTACTTC. Residues: CSARVSYWARDREQYF.

The chain joins TRBV29-1 to TRBJ2-7; 9 bases fit TRBD2. The CDR3 contains 14 residues. With 4 bases clipped from V and 4 bases from J, the junction kept 8 bases outside the gene matches. Per the germline V gene, CDR1 is SQVTM and CDR2 is ANQGSEA. The CDR3 here is CSVGETSGTYEQYF. For the CDR3, the DNA is TGCAGCGTTGGGGAGACTAGCGGAACTTACGAGCAGTACTTC.

With regard to this clonotype: Because the CDR3's place on the DNA is in doubt, the DNA is left out and the CDR3 is given as listed by TCRdb. V and J are TRBV7-2 and TRBJ1-3. CDR1 and CDR2 from the germline V gene are SGHTA and FQGNSA. The CDR3 region is 21 residues in length, termini included. CDR3: CASSLKAGGTEAFFGQGTIYF.

This clonotype occurred many times. The chain's CDR3 is CASSPDGEPNEKLFF. CDR3 DNA: TGTGCCAGCAGCCCGGACGGGGAACCTAATGAAAAACTGTTTTTT. V usage is TRBV5-4 and J usage is TRBJ1-4; D remains ambiguous. Trimming pared 4 bases from V and 3 bases from J, leaving 13 bases between. Germline-derived CDR1 and CDR2 are SGHNT and YYREEE (reference sequence). The CDR3 is 15 amino acids.

This clonotype occurred many times. The V and J genes are TRBV7-6 and TRBJ2-1; no definite D call. Germline CDR1 SGHVS, CDR2 FNYEAQ. V lost 5 bases and J lost 10, with 15 bases in between. The CDR3 consists of 13 residues. CDR3 DNA sequence: TGTGCCAGCAGCCATCCCGGGTCGGTCGAGCAGTTCTTC. Translation: CASSHPGSVEQFF.

Many counts were recorded for this clonotype. The gene calls are TRBV3-1 and TRBJ1-2; perhaps TRBD1 as D (5 bases). Germline lookup yields CDR1 LGHDT and CDR2 YNNKEL (reference sequence). The CDR3 contains 15 residues. The germline V and J ends were trimmed by 5 bases and 5 bases, with 18 bases remaining between them. CDR3 amino acids: CASSAGTLGGYGYTF. CDR3 DNA: TGTGCCAGCAGCGCCGGGACCCTCGGAGGGTATGGCTACACCTTC.

This clonotype occurred many times. The V gene is TRBV5-1, the J gene TRBJ2-7, with D perhaps TRBD1 (5 bases). V gave up 3 bases and J gave up 5 bases, with 12 bases separating them. The CDR3 extends over 13 amino acids. Germline V gene data show CDR1 as SGHRS and CDR2 as YFSETQ. CDR3 sequence (DNA): TGCGCCAGCAGCTCTGACAGTCTCGACGAGCAGTACTTC. Its protein product is CASSSDSLDEQYF.

V and J are TRBV5-1 and TRBJ2-5, with unresolved D. Trimming pared 4 bases from V and 5 bases from J, leaving 15 bases between. Germline V CDR1 and CDR2: SGHRS, YFSETQ. This CDR3 contains 14 residues. CDR3 loop: CASSAGGTGETQYF. The CDR3 DNA is TGCGCCAGCAGCGCCGGCGGCACCGGGGAGACCCAGTACTTC. Full variable domain (missing parts from reference TRBV5-1 and TRBJ2-5): KAGVTQTPRYLIKTRGQQVTLSCSPISGHRSVSWYQQTPGQGLQFLFEYFSETQRNKGNFPGRFSGRQFSNSRSEMNVSTLELGDSALYLCASSAGGTGETQYFGPGTRLLVL.

The V call is TRBV15, the J call TRBJ2-3, with D hard to call. CDR1 is LNHNV and CDR2 is YYDKDF in the germline V gene (reference sequence). V lost 5 bases to trimming and J lost 2 bases, with 5 bases between them. The CDR3 runs 12 residues. The CDR3, as DNA: TGTGCCACCAGCGGGGACACAGATACGCAGTATTTT. Amino acids: CATSGDTDTQYF.

This clonotype was seen at least ten times. The chain links TRBV5-1 to TRBJ2-7, with D tentatively TRBD2 (5 bases). Trimming took 1 base from V and 5 from J, leaving 16 bases between them. The V gene's germline CDR1 is SGHRS and CDR2 YFSETQ. CDR3 length: 15 residues. The CDR3: CASSLQHWTGNEQYF. Here the CDR3 DNA reads TGCGCCAGCAGCTTGCAGCACTGGACGGGGAACGAGCAGTACTTC. The whole variable domain, filled in from reference TRBV5-1 and TRBJ2-7, reads KAGVTQTPRYLIKTRGQQVTLSCSPISGHRSVSWYQQTPGQGLQFLFEYFSETQRNKGNFPGRFSGRQFSNSRSEMNVSTLELGDSALYLCASSLQHWTGNEQYFGPGTRLTVT.

This clonotype showed up many times. The chain joins TRBV5-6 to TRBJ2-2, with D possibly matching TRBD1 (5 bases). CDR3 length equals 16 residues. V was trimmed by 0 bases and J by 4 bases, leaving 13 bases between them. Germline V gene data show CDR1 as SGHDT and CDR2 as YYEEEE. The CDR3 sequence: CASSLEVGVSTGELFF. For the CDR3, the DNA is TGTGCCAGCAGCTTGGAGGTAGGGGTGAGCACCGGGGAGCTGTTTTTT.

About this clonotype itself: The junction departs from germline at one end; a sequencing error may be responsible. The genes are TRBV15 and TRBJ1-5; 9 bases are shared with TRBD1. The germline V gene has CDR1 LNHNV and CDR2 YYDKDF (reference sequence). The CDR3 totals 15 residues. As DNA, the CDR3 is TGTGCCGCCAGCAGCGCCGGGACAGGGTACCAGCCCCAGCATTTT. Amino acid sequence: CAASSAGTGYQPQHF.

The rearrangement joins TRBV11-1 to TRBJ2-1, with 8 bases identical to TRBD1. The trim removed 8 bases at V and 9 bases at J, leaving 6 bases unmatched. There are 12 residues in the CDR3. Germline V gives CDR1 SGHAT, CDR2 FQDESV (reference sequence). The DNA for the CDR3 is TGTGCCAGCGGCAGACAGGGGAGTGAGCAGTTCTTC. Amino acids: CASGRQGSEQFF.

Note on this clonotype: In this CDR3 the conserved last residue, phenylalanine or tryptophan, is missing, so a read error is likely. V and J are TRBV28 and TRBJ2-2, with D maybe TRBD2 (6 bases). The V end lost 2 bases, the J end lost 8 bases, and 15 bases lay between the germline ends. CDR1 and CDR2 from the germline V gene are MDHEN and SYDVKM. This CDR3 has 15 residues. CDR3 protein: CASSLMGGVMGELFS. The CDR3 DNA reads TGTGCCAGCAGTTTAATGGGGGGAGTTATGGGGGAGCTGTTTTCT.

The chain uses TRBV2 and TRBJ2-2; 11 bases agree with TRBD1. V lost 4 bases to trimming and J lost 7 bases; unmatched junction nucleotides: 8. This CDR3 spans 16 amino acids. Germline CDR1 and CDR2: SNHLY and FYNNEI. DNA of the CDR3: TGTGCCAGCAGTGTTGAGCGGGACAGGGGGTTCGGGGAGCTGTTTTTT. This translates into CASSVERDRGFGELFF.

This clonotype showed up just a few times. Here the CDR3 omits its conserved ending phenylalanine or tryptophan, so a read error is the likely source. The chain uses TRBV15 and TRBJ2-5; 8 nucleotides line up with TRBD2. This CDR3 is built from 14 residues. In germline, CDR1 is LNHNV, CDR2 YYDKDF (reference sequence). CDR3 in DNA: TGTGCCACCGGCAGAACTAGCGGCCAAGAGACCCAGTACCTC. Protein: CATGRTSGQETQYL.

This sequence joins TRBV4-1 and TRBJ2-3; 7 bases agree with TRBD1. The CDR3 runs to 16 residues. Per the germline V gene, CDR1 is MGHRA and CDR2 is YSYEKL. Trimming took 1 base from V and 4 from J; bases not matched to a gene: 8. The CDR3 nucleotides read TGCGCCAGCAGCCAAGGAGGGGGCAATCGCGCAGATACGCAGTATTTT. Residues: CASSQGGGNRADTQYF.

The J gene is TRBJ2-6, the V gene TRBV20-1; D is undetermined. Germline assignment: CDR1 DFQATT and CDR2 SNEGSKA (reference sequence). Trimming removed 2 bases from V and 13 bases from J, with 3 bases in between. The CDR3 runs 9 residues. The CDR3 DNA is TGCAGTGCTAGAACTGTCCTGACTTTC. Translation gives CSARTVLTF.

Many counts were recorded for this clonotype. V is TRBV11-2 and J is TRBJ1-2; D is unclear. The CDR3 contains 16 residues. In germline, CDR1 is SGHAT, CDR2 FQNNGV. With 0 bases removed from V and 4 bases from J, the gap between germline ends came to 15 bases. CDR3: CASSLDKRAGSYGYTF. As DNA, the CDR3 is TGTGCCAGCAGCTTAGATAAAAGGGCGGGGAGCTATGGCTACACCTTC.